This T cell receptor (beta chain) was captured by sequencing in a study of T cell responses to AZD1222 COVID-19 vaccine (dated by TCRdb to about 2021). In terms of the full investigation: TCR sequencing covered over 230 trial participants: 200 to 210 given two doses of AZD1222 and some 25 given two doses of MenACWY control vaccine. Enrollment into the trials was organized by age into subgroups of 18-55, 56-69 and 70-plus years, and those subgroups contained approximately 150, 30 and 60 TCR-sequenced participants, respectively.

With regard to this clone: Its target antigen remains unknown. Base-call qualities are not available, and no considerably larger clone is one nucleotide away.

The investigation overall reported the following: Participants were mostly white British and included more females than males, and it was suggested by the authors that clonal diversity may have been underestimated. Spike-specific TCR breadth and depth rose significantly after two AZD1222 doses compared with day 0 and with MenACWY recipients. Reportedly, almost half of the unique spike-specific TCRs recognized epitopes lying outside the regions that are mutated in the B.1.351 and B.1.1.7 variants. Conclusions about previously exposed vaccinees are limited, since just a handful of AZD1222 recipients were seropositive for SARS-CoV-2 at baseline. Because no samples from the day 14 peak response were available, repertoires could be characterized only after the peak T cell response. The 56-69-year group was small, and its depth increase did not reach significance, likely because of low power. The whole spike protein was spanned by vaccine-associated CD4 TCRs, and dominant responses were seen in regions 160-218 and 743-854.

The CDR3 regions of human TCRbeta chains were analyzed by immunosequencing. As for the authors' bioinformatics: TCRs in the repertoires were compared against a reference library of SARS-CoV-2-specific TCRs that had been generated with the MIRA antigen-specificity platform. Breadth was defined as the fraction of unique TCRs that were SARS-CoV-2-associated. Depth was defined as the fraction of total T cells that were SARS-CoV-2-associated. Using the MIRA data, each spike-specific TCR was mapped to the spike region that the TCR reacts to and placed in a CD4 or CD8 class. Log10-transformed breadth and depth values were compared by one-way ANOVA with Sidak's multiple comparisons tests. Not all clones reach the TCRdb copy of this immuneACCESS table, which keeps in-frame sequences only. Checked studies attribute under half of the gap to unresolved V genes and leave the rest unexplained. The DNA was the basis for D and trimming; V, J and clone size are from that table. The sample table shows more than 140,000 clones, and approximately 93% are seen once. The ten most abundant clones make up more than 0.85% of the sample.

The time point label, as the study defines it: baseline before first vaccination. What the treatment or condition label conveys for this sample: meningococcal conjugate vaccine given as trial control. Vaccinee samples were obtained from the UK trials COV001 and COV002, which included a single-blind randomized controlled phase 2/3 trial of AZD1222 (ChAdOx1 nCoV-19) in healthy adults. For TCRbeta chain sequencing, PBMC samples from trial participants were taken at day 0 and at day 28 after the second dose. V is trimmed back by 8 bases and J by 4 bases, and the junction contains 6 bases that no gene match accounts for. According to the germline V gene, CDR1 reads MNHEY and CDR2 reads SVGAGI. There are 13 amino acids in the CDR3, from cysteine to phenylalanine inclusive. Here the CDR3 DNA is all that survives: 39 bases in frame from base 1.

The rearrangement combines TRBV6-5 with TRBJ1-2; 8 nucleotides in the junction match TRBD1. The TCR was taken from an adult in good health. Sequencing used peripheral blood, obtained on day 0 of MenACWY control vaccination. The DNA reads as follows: TGTGCCAGCCGACCAGGGGGCTTCTATGGCTACACCTTC. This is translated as CASRPGGFYGYTF.